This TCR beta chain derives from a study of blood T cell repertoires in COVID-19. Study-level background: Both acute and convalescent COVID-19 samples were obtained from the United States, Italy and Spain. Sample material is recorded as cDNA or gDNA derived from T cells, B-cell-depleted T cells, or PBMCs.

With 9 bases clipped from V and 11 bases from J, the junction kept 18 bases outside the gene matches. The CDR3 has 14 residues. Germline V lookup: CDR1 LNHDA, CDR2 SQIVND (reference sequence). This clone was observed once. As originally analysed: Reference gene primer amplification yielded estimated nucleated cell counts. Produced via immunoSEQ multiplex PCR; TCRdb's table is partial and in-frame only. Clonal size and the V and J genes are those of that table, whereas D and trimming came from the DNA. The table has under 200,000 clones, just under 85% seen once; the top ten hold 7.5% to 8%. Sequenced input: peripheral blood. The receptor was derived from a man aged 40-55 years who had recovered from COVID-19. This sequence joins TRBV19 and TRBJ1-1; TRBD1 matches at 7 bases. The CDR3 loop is CASTIAGQPFRAFF. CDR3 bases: TGTGCCAGCACCATAGCGGGACAGCCCTTTCGGGCTTTCTTT.